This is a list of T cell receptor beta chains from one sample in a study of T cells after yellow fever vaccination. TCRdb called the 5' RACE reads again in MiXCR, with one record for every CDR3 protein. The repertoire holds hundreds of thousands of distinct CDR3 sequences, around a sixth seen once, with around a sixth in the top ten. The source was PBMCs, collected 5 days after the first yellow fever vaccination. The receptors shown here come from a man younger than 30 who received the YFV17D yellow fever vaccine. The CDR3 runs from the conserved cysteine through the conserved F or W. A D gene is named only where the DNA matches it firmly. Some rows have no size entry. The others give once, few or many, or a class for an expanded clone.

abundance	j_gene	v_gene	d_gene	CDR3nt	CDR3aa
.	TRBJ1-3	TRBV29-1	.	TGCAGCGTTGCGGGGTTTGGAAACACCATATATTTT	CSVAGFGNTIYF
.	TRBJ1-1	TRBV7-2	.	TGTGCCAGCAGACGGGGGAGCCAGGACACTGAAGCTTTCTTT	CASRRGSQDTEAFF
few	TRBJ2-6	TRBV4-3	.	TGCGCCAGCAGCCACCAGGGAAGAGGGGATGGTGGGGCCAACGTCCTGACTTTC	CASSHQGRGDGGANVLTF
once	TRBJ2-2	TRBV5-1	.	TGCGCCAGCACCGTTGGGACGAACACCGGGGAGCTGTTTTTT	CASTVGTNTGELFF
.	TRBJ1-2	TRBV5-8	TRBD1	TGTGCCAGGGGCTCGACAGGGGTTTTTGGCTACACCTTC	CARGSTGVFGYTF
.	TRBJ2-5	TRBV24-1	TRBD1	TGTGCCACCAGTGATTACCCTCGGACAGGTCAAGAGACCCAGTACTTC	CATSDYPRTGQETQYF
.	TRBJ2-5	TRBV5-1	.	TGCGCCACCAAAAGGGGGGAACAAGAGACCCAGTACTTC	CATKRGEQETQYF
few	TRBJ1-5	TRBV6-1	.	TGTGCCAGCAGCGATAACCGGGACATCAATCAGCCCCAGCATTTT	CASSDNRDINQPQHF
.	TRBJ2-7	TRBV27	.	TGTGCCAGCAGTCCCGATGGCTTTACCTACGAGCAGTACTTC	CASSPDGFTYEQYF
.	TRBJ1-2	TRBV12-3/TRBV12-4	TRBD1	TGTGCCAGCAGCCGGACAGGGTTGGGCTACACCTTC	CASSRTGLGYTF
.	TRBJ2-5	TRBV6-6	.	TGTGCCAGCAGGTCAGAACAAGAGACCCAGTACTTC	CASRSEQETQYF
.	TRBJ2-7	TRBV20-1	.	TGCAGTGCTAGAGGGGCGGTTCCTCCCTACGAGCAGTACTTC	CSARGAVPPYEQYF
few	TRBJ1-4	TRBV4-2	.	TGTGCCAGCAGCCGACAGGCGAATGAAAAACTGTTTTTT	CASSRQANEKLFF
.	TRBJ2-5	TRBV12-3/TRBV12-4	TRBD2	TGTGCCAGCAGGAAACTAGCGGGGGGTTCCCAAGAGACCCAGTACTTC	CASRKLAGGSQETQYF
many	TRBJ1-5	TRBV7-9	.	TGTGCCAGCAGCTCACGGGATCAGCCCCAGCATTTT	CASSSRDQPQHF
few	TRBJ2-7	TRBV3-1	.	TGTGCCAGCAGCCAGCGAGGCCTTGGAGGTTACGAGCAGTACTTC	CASSQRGLGGYEQYF
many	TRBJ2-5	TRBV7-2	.	TGTGCCAGCAGCTTAAATGGCGGGGGCCTTCAAGAGACCCAGTACTTC	CASSLNGGGLQETQYF
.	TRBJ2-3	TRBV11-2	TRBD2	TGTGCCAGCAGCTTAGAGCTCATCAGGGCGGGGGACACAGATACGCAGTATTTT	CASSLELIRAGDTDTQYF
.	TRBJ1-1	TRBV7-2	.	TGTGCCAGCACTGTCCTTTATTTGAACACTGAAGCTTTCTTT	CASTVLYLNTEAFF
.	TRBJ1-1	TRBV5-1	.	TGCGCCAGCAGCTACGGTGGGAGGAACACTGAAGCTTTCTTT	CASSYGGRNTEAFF
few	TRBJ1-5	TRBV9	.	TGTGCCAGCAGCGTAGAGGGAGGTAGGCCCCAGCATTTT	CASSVEGGRPQHF
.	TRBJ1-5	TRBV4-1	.	TGCGCCAGCAGCCAAGAATCCCCGGTAGGTCGGGGCAATCAGCCCCAGCATTTT	CASSQESPVGRGNQPQHF
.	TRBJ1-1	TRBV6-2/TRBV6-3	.	TGTGCCAGCAGTCAACCGTCGAGGGTTAGCGCTGAAGCTTTCTTT	CASSQPSRVSAEAFF